The 28 T cell receptor beta chains reported below all come from one sample, sequenced in a study of neurological immune-mediated disorders. MiXCR, run by TCRdb on the 5' RACE reads, gives a single entry per CDR3 protein. The data show tens of thousands of distinct CDR3 sequences, more than 3% seen once. The sample comprised PBMCs. The receptor set was obtained from a young man with multiple sclerosis.

This clonotype was counted many times. The V gene is TRBV12-3 or TRBV12-4, the J gene TRBJ2-7; D is undetermined. This CDR3 region has 14 residues. The V gene lost 2 bases and the J gene lost 0 bases, with 8 bases spanning the gap. Here the CDR3 DNA reads TGTGCCAGCAGTTTAAGCAGGAGCTCCTACGAGCAGTACTTC. It codes for CASSLSRSSYEQYF.

Ten or more counts support this clonotype. The rearrangement joins TRBV20-1 to TRBJ2-7; 8 nucleotides match TRBD1. V gave up 5 bases and J gave up 4 bases; unmatched junction bases: 7. This CDR3 is 13 amino acids long. CDR1 is DFQATT and CDR2 is SNEGSKA in the germline V gene (reference sequence). CDR3 coding DNA: TGCAGTGCTTCTACCGGGACAGGATACGAGCAGTACTTC. This encodes CSASTGTGYEQYF.

There are a few counts of this clonotype. V is TRBV5-1 and J is TRBJ2-5; D may match TRBD1 or TRBD2 (5 bases each). This CDR3 spans 13 amino acids. Germline CDR1 SGHRS, CDR2 YFSETQ. The germline V and J ends were trimmed by 7 bases and 2 bases, with 12 bases remaining between them. CDR3 nucleotides: TGCGCCAGCGGAGAGGGGCGTCAAGAGACCCAGTACTTC. It is translated as CASGEGRQETQYF.

In its sample, this clonotype was seen many times. V and J are TRBV20-1 and TRBJ2-2, with 8 bases matching TRBD2. Germline CDR1 and CDR2: DFQATT and SNEGSKA (reference sequence). This CDR3 is 14 amino acids long. The junction had 7 bases not matched to a gene; V was cut back by 4 bases and J by 6 bases. This CDR3 is CSATSGGSPGELFF. The CDR3 nucleotides are TGCAGTGCTACGAGCGGGGGCAGTCCCGGGGAGCTGTTTTTT.

This clonotype was observed at least ten times. The CDR3 here is CSAGQFGTGTFDEQYF. As DNA, the CDR3 is TGCAGTGCTGGACAGTTCGGGACAGGGACCTTCGACGAGCAGTACTTC. This chain joins TRBV20-1 and TRBJ2-7, with TRBD1 matching over 9 bases. V lost 5 bases and J lost 5; bases outside the gene matches: 16. The CDR3 runs 16 residues. Per germline, CDR1 DFQATT and CDR2 SNEGSKA (reference sequence).

This clonotype was seen at least ten times. This chain joins TRBV3-1 and TRBJ1-1; 8 bases are a match to TRBD1. Trimming removed 5 bases from V and 6 bases from J; junction bases left unmatched: 17. The germline gives CDR1 LGHDT, CDR2 YNNKEL (reference sequence). The CDR3 spans 17 residues. The CDR3 DNA sequence: TGTGCCAGCAGCGGGAGACAGGGGAAAGGCCTGTCTTCTGAAGCTTTCTTT. Residues: CASSGRQGKGLSSEAFF. Drawing the rest from reference TRBV3-1 and TRBJ1-1, the complete variable domain is DTAVSQTPKYLVTQMGNDKSIKCEQNLGHDTMYWYKQDSKKFLKIMFSYNNKELIINETVPNRFSPKSPDKAHLNLHINSLELGDSAVYFCASSGRQGKGLSSEAFFGQGTRLTVV.

This chain uses TRBV20-1 with TRBJ2-3; D ambiguous. Trimming left V 5 bases short and J 2 bases short, with 20 bases between. Germline assignment: CDR1 DFQATT and CDR2 SNEGSKA (reference sequence). This CDR3 comprises 16 residues. CDR3 loop: CSALLLQSPSTDTQYF. The CDR3 region has the DNA TGCAGTGCTCTACTCTTACAGTCGCCCTCCACAGATACGCAGTATTTT.

The V call is TRBV6-6, the J call TRBJ2-1, with D perhaps matching TRBD2 (6 bases). CDR1 is MNHNY and CDR2 is SVGAGI in the germline V gene (reference sequence). This CDR3 is 12 amino acids long. Trimming removed 2 bases at V and 9 bases at J, with 8 bases between. CDR3 loop: CASSYGGSEQFF. The CDR3 DNA is TGTGCCAGCAGTTACGGGGGGAGTGAGCAGTTCTTC.

This clonotype was recorded many times. The chain employs TRBV12-3 or TRBV12-4 and TRBJ1-1, with D perhaps matching TRBD1 (6 bases). V lost 4 bases, J lost 1 base, and 10 bases lay in between. The CDR3 sequence is 14 residues long. The CDR3 reads CASSYRAQNTEAFF. The CDR3 DNA follows: TGTGCCAGCAGTTACAGGGCACAGAACACTGAAGCTTTCTTT.

This clonotype was seen many times. The chain has TRBV29-1 and TRBJ2-7, with 8 bases matching TRBD1. Losses at the gene ends were 3 bases for V and 0 bases for J; bases not matched to a gene: 7. CDR1 and CDR2 (germline): SQVTM, ANQGSEA. The CDR3 has 15 amino acids. CDR3 sequence reads: CSVDDRTGSSYEQYF. The CDR3 DNA reads TGCAGCGTTGATGATAGGACAGGGAGCTCCTACGAGCAGTACTTC.

The sample holds many counts of this clonotype. This rearrangement joins TRBV29-1 to TRBJ2-1; 9 nucleotides match TRBD2. Germline V gene lookup returns CDR1 SQVTM and CDR2 ANQGSEA. The V gene end was trimmed by 5 bases and the J gene end by 10 bases; junction bases not matched to a gene: 12. The CDR3 consists of 14 residues. CDR3 amino acids: CSVLPGTSFSEQFF. CDR3 in DNA: TGCAGCGTTTTACCCGGGACTAGCTTCTCCGAGCAGTTCTTC.

About this clonotype: At one end, the junction sequence differs from germline, possibly due to a read error. The V call is TRBV20-1, the J call TRBJ2-6; possibly TRBD1 for D (5 bases). This CDR3 is 18 amino acids long. Germline values: CDR1 DFQATT, CDR2 SNEGSKA (reference sequence). DNA for the CDR3: TGCAGTGCTAGAGTTGAGTCATCCGGCATCTCTGGGGCCAAAGTCCTGACTTTC. Translating gives CSARVESSGISGAKVLTF.

The sample holds many counts of this clonotype. This chain links TRBV7-2 with TRBJ2-7; TRBD2 matches 12 bases. The V and J ends lost 4 bases and 3 bases, in that order; junction bases with no gene match: 7. The CDR3 spans 16 residues. From germline, CDR1 is SGHTA and CDR2 FQGNSA. CDR3 DNA sequence: TGTGCCAGCAGCTCCTTGACTAGCGGGAGTAGCTACGAGCAGTACTTC. Translated: CASSSLTSGSSYEQYF.

This clonotype was found many times. This chain connects TRBV20-1 to TRBJ2-1; D remains ambiguous. The germline V gene encodes CDR1 DFQATT and CDR2 SNEGSKA (reference sequence). With 0 bases removed from V and 7 bases from J, the gap between germline ends came to 10 bases. The CDR3 totals 13 residues. The CDR3 loop is CSARESPINEQFF. In DNA, the CDR3 is TGCAGTGCTAGAGAATCCCCTATTAATGAGCAGTTCTTC.

This clonotype was seen ten or more times. This chain joins TRBV11-2 and TRBJ2-1; no reliable D call. Germline loops: CDR1 SGHAT, CDR2 FQNNGV. The V gene lost 5 bases and the J gene lost 7 bases, with 9 bases spanning the gap. The CDR3 is 12 residues long. CDR3 nucleotide sequence: TGTGCCAGCAGCCCTTTGAGAAATGAGCAGTTCTTC. Amino acid sequence: CASSPLRNEQFF.

This clonotype was observed at least ten times. V is TRBV27 and J is TRBJ2-7; 15 bases fit TRBD2. The CDR3 runs to 15 residues. The J segment lost 5 bases and the V segment lost 4 bases, leaving 3 bases of the junction unmatched. Germline V gene sequence: CDR1 MNHEY, CDR2 SMNVEV (reference sequence). For the CDR3, the DNA is TGTGCCAGCAGTTCATGGACTAGCGGGGGGGACGAGCAGTACTTC. Amino acid sequence: CASSSWTSGGDEQYF.

The CDR3 protein is CASSPVYRGPQETQYF. The CDR3 nucleotides are TGTGCCAGCAGTCCGGTTTACAGGGGCCCTCAAGAGACCCAGTACTTC. The chain is built from TRBV27 and TRBJ2-5, with 7 bases matching TRBD1. Germline-derived CDR1 and CDR2 are MNHEY and SMNVEV (reference sequence). This CDR3 has 16 amino acids. V trimming: 5 bases; J trimming: 2 bases; junction bases outside the gene matches: 11.

This clonotype was recorded many times. The chain is built from TRBV12-3 or TRBV12-4 and TRBJ2-1; 7 positions agree with TRBD1. J lost 4 bases, V lost 6 bases, and 6 bases had no gene match. The CDR3 runs to 14 residues. CDR3 region: CASRRQGTYNEQFF. The CDR3 DNA is TGTGCCAGCAGACGACAGGGAACTTACAATGAGCAGTTCTTC.

This clonotype has only a few counts. V gene TRBV12-3 or TRBV12-4 combines with J gene TRBJ2-7, with D possibly TRBD2 on 6 matching bases. Trimming took off 0 bases at V and 1 base at J, with 16 bases between the two ends. This CDR3 is 17 amino acids long. Here the CDR3 reads CASSLALQGGGSYEQYF. CDR3 DNA: TGTGCCAGCAGTTTAGCGTTGCAGGGCGGAGGGTCCTACGAGCAGTACTTC.

This clonotype was detected a few times. The junction differs from germline at one of its ends, possibly a read error. The chain carries TRBV7-9 and TRBJ1-6, with 11 bases identical to TRBD1. Germline V lookup: CDR1 SEHNR, CDR2 FQNEAQ (reference sequence). The CDR3 runs to 15 residues. CDR3 in amino acids: CASSGPGQGVSPLNF. CDR3 nucleotide sequence: TGTGCCAGCAGCGGACCGGGACAGGGGGTTTCACCCCTCAACTTT.

This clonotype was seen many times. This sequence joins TRBV5-6 and TRBJ1-1; D remains ambiguous. The CDR3 extends over 13 amino acids. The germline V and J ends were trimmed by 2 bases and 3 bases, with 8 bases remaining between them. CDR1 is SGHDT and CDR2 is YYEEEE in the germline V gene. Here the CDR3 reads CASSFGGHTEAFF. The DNA of the CDR3 is TGTGCCAGCAGCTTTGGCGGACACACTGAAGCTTTCTTT.

This clonotype was observed many times. J is TRBJ2-1 and V is TRBV6-5, with a weak D call TRBD1 (6 bases). Germline V CDR1 and CDR2: MNHEY, SVGAGI. V lost 5 bases, J lost 4 bases, and 9 bases lay in between. The CDR3 extends over 13 amino acids. The chain's CDR3 is CASSRDTYNEQFF. The CDR3 nucleotides are TGTGCCAGCAGTCGGGACACTTACAATGAGCAGTTCTTC.

DNA for the CDR3: TGCGCCAGCAGCTTGGCCTCTTCGGGACAGGGGGCTTATGGCTACACCTTC. Its translation is CASSLASSGQGAYGYTF. The V call is TRBV5-1, the J call TRBJ1-2; 12 bases are shared with TRBD1. Germline V gene data show CDR1 as SGHRS and CDR2 as YFSETQ. The CDR3 contains 17 residues. The J segment lost 5 bases and the V segment lost 0 bases, leaving 8 bases of the junction unmatched.

The sample holds many counts of this clonotype. The chain links TRBV29-1 to TRBJ2-3, with a tentative D call TRBD2 (5 bases). CDR1 is SQVTM, CDR2 ANQGSEA, per germline. This CDR3 is built from 14 residues. The CDR3: CSFRRGPNTDTQYF. The DNA of the CDR3 is TGCAGTTTCCGGAGAGGGCCGAACACAGATACGCAGTATTTT.

This clonotype was seen a few times. The chain uses TRBV29-1 and TRBJ2-1, with D possibly matching TRBD2 (5 bases). The germline CDR1 and CDR2 sequences are SQVTM and ANQGSEA. Trimming removed 3 bases from V and 9 bases from J, with 12 bases in between. This CDR3 has 12 amino acids. This CDR3 reads CSVDRRGIEQFF. The CDR3 bases are TGCAGCGTTGATAGAAGAGGGATTGAGCAGTTCTTC.

This clonotype was recorded at least ten times. The rearrangement joins TRBV4-1 to TRBJ2-3; 8 nucleotides line up with TRBD1. Per the germline V gene, CDR1 is MGHRA and CDR2 is YSYEKL. The V gene end was trimmed by 0 bases and the J gene end by 2 bases; junction bases not matched to a gene: 10. This CDR3 contains 18 residues. The CDR3 DNA follows: TGCGCCAGCAGCCAAGAACCAGCCGGGACAGGACACACAGATACGCAGTATTTT. Translating gives CASSQEPAGTGHTDTQYF.

This clonotype has ten or more counts. The chain is built from TRBV15 and TRBJ2-7; D is ambiguous. Germline lookup yields CDR1 LNHNV and CDR2 YYDKDF (reference sequence). The CDR3 covers 14 residues. Deletions cut 8 bases from V and 5 bases from J, with 19 bases between. This chain's CDR3 is CATSMRTASDEQYF. In DNA, the CDR3 is TGTGCCACCTCAATGAGAACGGCATCCGACGAGCAGTACTTC.

This clonotype came up many times. This chain links TRBV5-1 with TRBJ2-7, with 7 bases identical to TRBD1. V lost 4 bases, J lost 5 bases, and 3 bases stayed unmatched. The CDR3 extends over 12 amino acids. CDR1 and CDR2 (germline): SGHRS, YFSETQ. CDR3 residues: CASSVDRDEQYF. CDR3 bases: TGCGCCAGCAGCGTCGACAGGGACGAGCAGTACTTC.